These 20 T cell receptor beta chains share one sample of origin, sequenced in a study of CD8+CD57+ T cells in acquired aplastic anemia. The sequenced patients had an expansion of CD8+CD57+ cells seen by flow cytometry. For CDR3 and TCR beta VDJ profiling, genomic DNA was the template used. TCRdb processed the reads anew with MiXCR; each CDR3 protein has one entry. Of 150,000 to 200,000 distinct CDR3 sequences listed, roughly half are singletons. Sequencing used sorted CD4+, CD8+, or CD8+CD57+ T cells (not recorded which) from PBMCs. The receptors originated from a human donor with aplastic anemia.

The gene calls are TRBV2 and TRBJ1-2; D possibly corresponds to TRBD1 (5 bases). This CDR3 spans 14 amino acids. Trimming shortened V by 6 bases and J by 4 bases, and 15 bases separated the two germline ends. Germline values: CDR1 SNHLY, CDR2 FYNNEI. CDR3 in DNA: TGTGCCAGCAGAATCCAACAGGCGTCCTATGGCTACACCTTC. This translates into CASRIQQASYGYTF.

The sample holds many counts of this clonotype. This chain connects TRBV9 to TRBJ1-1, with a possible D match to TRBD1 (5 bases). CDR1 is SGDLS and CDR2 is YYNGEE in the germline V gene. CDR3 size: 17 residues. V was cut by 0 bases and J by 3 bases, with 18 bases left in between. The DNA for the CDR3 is TGTGCCAGCAGCGTAGCTACGGGGCATATCAGGGACACTGAAGCTTTCTTT. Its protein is CASSVATGHIRDTEAFF.

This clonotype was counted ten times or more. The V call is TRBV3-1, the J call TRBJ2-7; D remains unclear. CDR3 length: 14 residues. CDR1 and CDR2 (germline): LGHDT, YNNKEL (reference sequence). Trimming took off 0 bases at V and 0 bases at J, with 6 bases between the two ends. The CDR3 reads CASSQEMSSYEQYF. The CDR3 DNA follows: TGTGCCAGCAGCCAAGAGATGAGCTCCTACGAGCAGTACTTC.

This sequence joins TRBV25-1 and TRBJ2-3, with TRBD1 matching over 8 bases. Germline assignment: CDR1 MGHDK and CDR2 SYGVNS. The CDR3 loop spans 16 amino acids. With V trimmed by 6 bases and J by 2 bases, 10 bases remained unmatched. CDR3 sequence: CASRPVHRGDTDTQYF. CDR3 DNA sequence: TGTGCCAGCAGACCGGTTCACAGGGGGGACACAGATACGCAGTATTTT. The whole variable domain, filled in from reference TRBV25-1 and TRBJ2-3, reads EADIYQTPRYLVIGTGKKITLECSQTMGHDKMYWYQQDPGMELHLIHYSYGVNSTEKGDLSSESTVSRIRTEHFPLTLESARPSHTSQYLCASRPVHRGDTDTQYFGPGTRLTVL.

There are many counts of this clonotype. CDR3: CATLFRPSDTQYF. For the CDR3, the DNA is TGTGCCACCTTATTCCGGCCCTCGGATACGCAGTATTTT. V is TRBV12-3 or TRBV12-4 and J is TRBJ2-3; D gene ambiguous. V lost 10 bases and J lost 6, with 17 bases in between. CDR3 length: 13 amino acids.

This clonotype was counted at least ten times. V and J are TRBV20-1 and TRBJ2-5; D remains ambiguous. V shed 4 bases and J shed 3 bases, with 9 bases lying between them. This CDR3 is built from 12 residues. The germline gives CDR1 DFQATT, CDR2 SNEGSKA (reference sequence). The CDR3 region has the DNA TGCAGTGCTAAGACCGGTGAAGAGACCCAGTACTTC. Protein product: CSAKTGEETQYF.

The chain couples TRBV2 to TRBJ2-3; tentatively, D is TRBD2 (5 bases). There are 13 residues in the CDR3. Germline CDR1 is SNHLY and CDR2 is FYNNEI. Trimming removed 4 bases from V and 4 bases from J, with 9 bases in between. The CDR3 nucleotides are TGTGCCAGCAGTGGCCTCGGGGCAGATACGCAGTATTTT. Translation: CASSGLGADTQYF.

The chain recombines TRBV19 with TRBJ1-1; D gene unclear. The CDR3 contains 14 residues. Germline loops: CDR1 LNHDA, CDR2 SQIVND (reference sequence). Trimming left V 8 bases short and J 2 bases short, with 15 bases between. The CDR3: CASRHSYSNTEAFF. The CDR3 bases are TGTGCCAGTCGACACAGTTACAGTAACACTGAAGCTTTCTTT.

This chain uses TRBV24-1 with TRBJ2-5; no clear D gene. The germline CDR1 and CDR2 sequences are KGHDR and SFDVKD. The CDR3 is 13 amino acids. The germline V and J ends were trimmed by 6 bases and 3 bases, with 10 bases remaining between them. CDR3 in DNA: TGTGCCACCAGTAAGGTCGCGAAAGAGACCCAGTACTTC. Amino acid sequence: CATSKVAKETQYF.

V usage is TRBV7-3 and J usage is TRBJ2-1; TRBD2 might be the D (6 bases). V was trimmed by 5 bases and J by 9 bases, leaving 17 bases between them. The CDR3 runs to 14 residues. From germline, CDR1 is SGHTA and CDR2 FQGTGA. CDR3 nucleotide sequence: TGTGCCAGCAGCCCGGACGGGGGTAGCCCTGAGCAGTTCTTC. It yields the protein CASSPDGGSPEQFF. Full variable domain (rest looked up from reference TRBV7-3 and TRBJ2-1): GAGVSQTPSNKVTEKGKYVELRCDPISGHTALYWYRQSLGQGPEFLIYFQGTGAADDSGLPNDRFFAVRPEGSVSTLKIQRTERGDSAVYLCASSPDGGSPEQFFGPGTRLTVL.

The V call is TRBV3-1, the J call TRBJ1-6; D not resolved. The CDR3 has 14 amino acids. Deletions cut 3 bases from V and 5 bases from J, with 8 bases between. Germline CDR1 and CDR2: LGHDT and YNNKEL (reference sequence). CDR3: CASSQILDNSPLHF. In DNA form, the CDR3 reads TGTGCCAGCAGCCAGATCCTAGATAATTCACCCCTCCACTTT.

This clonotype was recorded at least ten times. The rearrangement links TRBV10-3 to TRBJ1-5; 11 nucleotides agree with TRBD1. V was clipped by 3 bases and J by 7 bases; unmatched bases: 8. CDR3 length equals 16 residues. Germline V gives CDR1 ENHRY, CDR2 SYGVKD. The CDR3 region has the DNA TGTGCCATCAGTGACCCAGGACAGGGGGCCGGGCAGCCCCAGCATTTT. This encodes CAISDPGQGAGQPQHF.

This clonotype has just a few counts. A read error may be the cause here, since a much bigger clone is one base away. The CDR3 here is CASGGAAAPDTQYF. The CDR3, as DNA: TGTGCCAGCGGTGGGGCAGCGGCACCAGATACGCAGTATTTT. The J gene is TRBJ2-3, the V gene TRBV6-1; either TRBD1 or TRBD2 may supply D (5 bases each). Germline V CDR1 and CDR2: MNHNS, SASEGT. V dropped 8 bases and J dropped 4 bases, with 16 bases sitting between them. CDR3 length equals 14 residues.

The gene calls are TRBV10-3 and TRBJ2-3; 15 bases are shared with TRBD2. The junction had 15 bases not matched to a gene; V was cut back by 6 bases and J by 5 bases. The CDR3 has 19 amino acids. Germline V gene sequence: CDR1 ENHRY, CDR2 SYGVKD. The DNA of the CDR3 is TGTGCCATCAGCCGGACTAGCGGGGGGGCCAGGGAAGGGCTAGATACGCAGTATTTT. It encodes CAISRTSGGAREGLDTQYF.

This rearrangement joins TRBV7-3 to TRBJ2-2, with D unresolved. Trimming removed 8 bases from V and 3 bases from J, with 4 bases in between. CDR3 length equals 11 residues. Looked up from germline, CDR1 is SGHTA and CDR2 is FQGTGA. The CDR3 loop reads CASGHTGELFF. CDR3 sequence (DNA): TGTGCCAGCGGCCACACCGGGGAGCTGTTTTTT.

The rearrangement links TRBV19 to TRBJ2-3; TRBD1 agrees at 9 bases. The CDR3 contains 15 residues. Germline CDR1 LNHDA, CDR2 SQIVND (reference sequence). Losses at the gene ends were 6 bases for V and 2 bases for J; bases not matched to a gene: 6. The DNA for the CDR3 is TGTGCCAGTAGCCGCCGGGACAGGGACACAGATACGCAGTATTTT. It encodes CASSRRDRDTDTQYF.

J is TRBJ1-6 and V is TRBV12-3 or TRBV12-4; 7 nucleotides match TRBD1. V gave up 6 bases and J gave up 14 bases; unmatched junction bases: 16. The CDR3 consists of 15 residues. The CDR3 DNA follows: TGTGCCAGCAGCCACAACAGGGGTGGTAATCCATCCCTCCACTTT. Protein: CASSHNRGGNPSLHF.

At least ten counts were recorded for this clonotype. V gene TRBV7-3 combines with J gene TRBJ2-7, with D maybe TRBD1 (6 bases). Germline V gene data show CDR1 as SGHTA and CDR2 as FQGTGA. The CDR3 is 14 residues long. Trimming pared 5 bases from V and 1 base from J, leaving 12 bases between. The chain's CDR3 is CASSLDRMSYEQYF. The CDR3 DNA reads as TGTGCCAGCAGCCTCGACAGGATGTCCTACGAGCAGTACTTC.

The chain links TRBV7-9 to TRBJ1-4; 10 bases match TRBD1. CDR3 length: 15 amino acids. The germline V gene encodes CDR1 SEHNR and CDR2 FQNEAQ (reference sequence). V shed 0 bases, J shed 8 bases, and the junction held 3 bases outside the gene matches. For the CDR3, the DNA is TGTGCCAGCAGCTTAGCCGGGACAGGGGAGGAAAAACTGTTTTTT. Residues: CASSLAGTGEEKLFF. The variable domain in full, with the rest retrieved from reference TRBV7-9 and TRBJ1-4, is DTGVSQNPRHKITKRGQNVTFRCDPISEHNRLYWYRQTLGQGPEFLTYFQNEAQLEKSRLLSDRFSAERPKGSFSTLEIQRTEQGDSAMYLCASSLAGTGEEKLFFGSGTQLSVL.

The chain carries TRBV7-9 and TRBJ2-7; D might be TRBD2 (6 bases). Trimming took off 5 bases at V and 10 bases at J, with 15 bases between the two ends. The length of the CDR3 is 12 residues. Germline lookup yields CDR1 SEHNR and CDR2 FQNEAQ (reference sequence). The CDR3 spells CASSQKVGGQYF. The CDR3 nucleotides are TGTGCCAGCAGCCAGAAGGTGGGAGGACAGTACTTC.